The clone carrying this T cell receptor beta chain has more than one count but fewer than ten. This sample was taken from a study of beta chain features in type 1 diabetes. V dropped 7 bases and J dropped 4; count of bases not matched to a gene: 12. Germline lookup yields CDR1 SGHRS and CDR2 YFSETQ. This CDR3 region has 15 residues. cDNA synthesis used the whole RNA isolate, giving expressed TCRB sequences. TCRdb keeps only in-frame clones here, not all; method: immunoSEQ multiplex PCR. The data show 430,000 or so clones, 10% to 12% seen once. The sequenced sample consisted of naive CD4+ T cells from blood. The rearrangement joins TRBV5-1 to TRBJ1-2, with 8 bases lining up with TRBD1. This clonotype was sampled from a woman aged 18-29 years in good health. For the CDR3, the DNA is TGCGCCAGCCGTGCCGAAGACAGGGGTGGCTATGGCTACACCTTC. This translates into CASRAEDRGGYGYTF.